Reported below is one TCR beta chain. Repertoires were generated with immunoSEQ multiplex PCR, while TCRdb's copy carries only in-frame clones and drops some. The sample records 5,000 or so clones, about a third being singletons. The data derive from a study of T cells in localized non-small cell lung cancer. The ends were cut back, 0 bases at V and 3 bases at J, with 6 bases in the middle. The germline V gene encodes CDR1 MNHGY and CDR2 SAAAGT. The CDR3 length is 13 residues. This clonotype originated in a female donor older than 55 with stage I lung adenocarcinoma. V and J are TRBV6-8 and TRBJ2-7, with D unclear. The sequences come from lung tumor tissue, collected before any cancer treatment. The CDR3 DNA follows: TGTGCCAGCAGTTACTCTGGTCGCTACGAGCAGTACTTC. Translation gives CASSYSGRYEQYF.